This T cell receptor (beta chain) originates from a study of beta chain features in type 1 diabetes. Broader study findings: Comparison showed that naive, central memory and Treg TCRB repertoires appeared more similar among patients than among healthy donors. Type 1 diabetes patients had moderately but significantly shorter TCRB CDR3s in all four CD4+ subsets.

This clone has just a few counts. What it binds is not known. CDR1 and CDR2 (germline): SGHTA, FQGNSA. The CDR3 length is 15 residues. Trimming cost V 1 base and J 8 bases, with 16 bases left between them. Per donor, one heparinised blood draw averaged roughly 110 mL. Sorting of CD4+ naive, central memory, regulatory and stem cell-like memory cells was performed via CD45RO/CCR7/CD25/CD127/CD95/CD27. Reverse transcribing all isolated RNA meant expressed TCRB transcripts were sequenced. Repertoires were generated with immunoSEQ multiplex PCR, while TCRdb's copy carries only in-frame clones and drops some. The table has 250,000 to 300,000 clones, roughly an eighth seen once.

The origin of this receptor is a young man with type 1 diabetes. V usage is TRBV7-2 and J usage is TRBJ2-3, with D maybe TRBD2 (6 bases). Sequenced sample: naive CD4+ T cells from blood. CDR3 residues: CASSLVLRDSVTQYF. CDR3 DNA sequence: TGTGCCAGCAGCTTAGTTTTGCGGGATTCTGTTACGCAGTATTTT.